This paragraph reports one T cell receptor (beta chain). The source of the sample is a study of CXCR3-negative and CXCR3-positive naive CD8 T cells. The authors made the TRB cDNA libraries by 5' RACE using UMI labels. From its re-call of the 5' RACE reads, TCRdb lists each CDR3 protein once, without DNA. This sample's table has 75,000 or so distinct CDR3 sequences. Germline V gives CDR1 PRHDT, CDR2 FYEKMQ (reference sequence). The CDR3 has 15 amino acids. The sample comprised naive CXCR3- CD8+ T cells from blood. Regarding subset: CD45RO-CCR7+CD27+CD95- naive CD8+ T cells lacking CXCR3 (TNR3-). This clonotype was sampled from a human donor in good health. Some clones in this sample may be carry-over from other donors' samples. The chain employs TRBV13 and TRBJ1-4; there is no DNA to check the TCRdb D call of TRBD1. The CDR3 loop reads CASSKRQGIGEKLFF.